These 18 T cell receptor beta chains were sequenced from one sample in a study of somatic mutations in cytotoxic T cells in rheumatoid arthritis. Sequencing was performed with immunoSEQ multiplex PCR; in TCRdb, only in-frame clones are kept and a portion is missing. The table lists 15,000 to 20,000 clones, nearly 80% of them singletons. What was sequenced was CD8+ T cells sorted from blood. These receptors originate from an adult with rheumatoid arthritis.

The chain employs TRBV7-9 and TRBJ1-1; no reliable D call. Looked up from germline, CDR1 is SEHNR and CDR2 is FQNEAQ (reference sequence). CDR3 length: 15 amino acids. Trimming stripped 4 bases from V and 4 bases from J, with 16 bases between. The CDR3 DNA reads TGTGCCAGCAGCTCCTACCGATCCGAGGGCACTGAAGCTTTCTTT. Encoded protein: CASSSYRSEGTEAFF. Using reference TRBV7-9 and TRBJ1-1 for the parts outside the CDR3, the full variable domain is DTGVSQNPRHKITKRGQNVTFRCDPISEHNRLYWYRQTLGQGPEFLTYFQNEAQLEKSRLLSDRFSAERPKGSFSTLEIQRTEQGDSAMYLCASSSYRSEGTEAFFGQGTRLTVV.

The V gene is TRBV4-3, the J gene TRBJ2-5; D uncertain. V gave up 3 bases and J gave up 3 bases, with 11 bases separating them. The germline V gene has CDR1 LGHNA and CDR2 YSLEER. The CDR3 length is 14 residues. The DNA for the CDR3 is TGCGCCAGCAGCCAGATGGCGTTTGAAGAGACCCAGTACTTC. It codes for CASSQMAFEETQYF.

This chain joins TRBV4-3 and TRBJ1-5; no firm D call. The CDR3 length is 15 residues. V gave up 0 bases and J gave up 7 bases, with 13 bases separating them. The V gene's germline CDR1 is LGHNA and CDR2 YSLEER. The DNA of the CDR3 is TGCGCCAGCAGCCAAGATCATTCGGATGGGCAGCCCCAGCATTTT. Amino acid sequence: CASSQDHSDGQPQHF.

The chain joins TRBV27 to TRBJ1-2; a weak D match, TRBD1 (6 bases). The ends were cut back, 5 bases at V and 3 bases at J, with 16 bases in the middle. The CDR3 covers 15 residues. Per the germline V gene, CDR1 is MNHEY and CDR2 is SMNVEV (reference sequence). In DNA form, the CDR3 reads TGTGCCAGCAGTAGGGGGGGGCCCAACCACTATGGCTACACCTTC. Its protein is CASSRGGPNHYGYTF.

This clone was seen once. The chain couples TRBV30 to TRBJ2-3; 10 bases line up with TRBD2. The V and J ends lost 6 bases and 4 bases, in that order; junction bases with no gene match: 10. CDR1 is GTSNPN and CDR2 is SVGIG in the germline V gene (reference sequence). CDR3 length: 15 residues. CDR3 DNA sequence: TGTGCCTGCCAAGCGAGCGGGAGGGCCGCAGATACGCAGTATTTT. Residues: CACQASGRAADTQYF.

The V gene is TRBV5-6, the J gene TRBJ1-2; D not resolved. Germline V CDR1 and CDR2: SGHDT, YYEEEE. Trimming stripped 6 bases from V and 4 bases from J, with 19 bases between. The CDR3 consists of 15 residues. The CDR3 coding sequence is TGTGCCAGCATCGGGTATAGTCGAAAGACCTATGGCTACACCTTC. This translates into CASIGYSRKTYGYTF.

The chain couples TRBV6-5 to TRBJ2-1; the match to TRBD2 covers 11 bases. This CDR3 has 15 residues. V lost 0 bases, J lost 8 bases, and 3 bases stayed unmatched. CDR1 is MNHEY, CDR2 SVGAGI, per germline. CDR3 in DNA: TGTGCCAGCAGTTACTCTACTAGCGGGAGTGATGAGCAGTTCTTC. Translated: CASSYSTSGSDEQFF.

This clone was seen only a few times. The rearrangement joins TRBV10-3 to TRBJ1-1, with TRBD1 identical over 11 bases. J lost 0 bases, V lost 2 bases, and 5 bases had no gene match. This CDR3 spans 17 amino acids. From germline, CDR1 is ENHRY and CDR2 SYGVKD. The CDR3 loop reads CAISEHRDRGMNTEAFF. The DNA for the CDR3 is TGTGCCATCAGTGAGCACCGGGACAGGGGGATGAACACTGAAGCTTTCTTT.

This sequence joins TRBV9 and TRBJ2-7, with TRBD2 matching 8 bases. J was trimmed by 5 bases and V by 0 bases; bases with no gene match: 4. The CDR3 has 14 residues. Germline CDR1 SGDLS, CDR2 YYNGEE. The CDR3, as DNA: TGTGCCAGCAGCGTAGGCGGGGGGCCGGACGAGCAGTACTTC. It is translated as CASSVGGGPDEQYF.

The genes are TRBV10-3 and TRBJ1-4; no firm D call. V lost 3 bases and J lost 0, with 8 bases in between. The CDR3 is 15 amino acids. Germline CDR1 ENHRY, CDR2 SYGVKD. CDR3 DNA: TGTGCCATCAGTGAACACCTTGCAACTAATGAAAAACTGTTTTTT. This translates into CAISEHLATNEKLFF.

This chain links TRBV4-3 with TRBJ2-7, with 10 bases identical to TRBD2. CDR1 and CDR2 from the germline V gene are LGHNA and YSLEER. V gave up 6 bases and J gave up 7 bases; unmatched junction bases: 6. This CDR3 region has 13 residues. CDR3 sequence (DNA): TGCGCCAGCAGTACTACTAGCGGGGCAGAGCAGTACTTC. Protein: CASSTTSGAEQYF.

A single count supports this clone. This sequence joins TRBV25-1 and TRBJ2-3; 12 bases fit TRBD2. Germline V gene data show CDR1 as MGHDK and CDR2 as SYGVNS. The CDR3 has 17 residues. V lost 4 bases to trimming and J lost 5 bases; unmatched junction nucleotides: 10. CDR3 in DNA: TGTGCCAGCAGTGGTCCCGAGACTAGCGGGAGAGGAGATACGCAGTATTTT. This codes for CASSGPETSGRGDTQYF.

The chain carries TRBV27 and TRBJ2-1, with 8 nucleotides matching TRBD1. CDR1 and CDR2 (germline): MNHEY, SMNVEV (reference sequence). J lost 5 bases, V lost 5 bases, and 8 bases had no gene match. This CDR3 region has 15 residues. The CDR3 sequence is CASSMGQAANNEQFF. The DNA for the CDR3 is TGTGCCAGCAGTATGGGACAGGCTGCGAACAATGAGCAGTTCTTC.

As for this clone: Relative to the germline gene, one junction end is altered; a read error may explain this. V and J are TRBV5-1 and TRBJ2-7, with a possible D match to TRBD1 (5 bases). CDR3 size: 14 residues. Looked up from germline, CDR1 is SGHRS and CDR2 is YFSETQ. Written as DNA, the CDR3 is TGCGCCAGCAGCTTGGGGACAAGTTCCTCCGAGCAGTACTTC. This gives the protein CASSLGTSSSEQYF.

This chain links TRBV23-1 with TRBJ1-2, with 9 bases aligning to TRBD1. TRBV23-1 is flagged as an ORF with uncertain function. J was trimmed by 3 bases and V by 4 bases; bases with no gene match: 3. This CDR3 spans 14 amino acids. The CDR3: CASSRDRGYYGYTF. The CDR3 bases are TGCGCCAGCAGTCGAGACAGGGGGTACTATGGCTACACCTTC.

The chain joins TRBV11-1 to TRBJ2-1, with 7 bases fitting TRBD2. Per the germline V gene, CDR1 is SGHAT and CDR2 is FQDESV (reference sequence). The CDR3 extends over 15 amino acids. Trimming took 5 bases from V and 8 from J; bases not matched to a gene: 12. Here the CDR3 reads CASSPMAGVFDEQFF. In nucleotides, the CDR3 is TGTGCCAGCAGCCCAATGGCGGGAGTTTTCGATGAGCAGTTCTTC. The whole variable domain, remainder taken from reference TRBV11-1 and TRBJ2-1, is EAEVAQSPRYKITEKSQAVAFWCDPISGHATLYWYRQILGQGPELLVQFQDESVVDDSQLPKDRFSAERLKGVDSTLKIQPAELGDSAMYLCASSPMAGVFDEQFFGPGTRLTVL.

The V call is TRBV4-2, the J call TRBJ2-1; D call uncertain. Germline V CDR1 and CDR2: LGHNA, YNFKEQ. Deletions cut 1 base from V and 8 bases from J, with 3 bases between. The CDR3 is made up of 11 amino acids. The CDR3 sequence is CASSQGYEQFF. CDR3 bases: TGTGCCAGCAGCCAAGGCTATGAGCAGTTCTTC.

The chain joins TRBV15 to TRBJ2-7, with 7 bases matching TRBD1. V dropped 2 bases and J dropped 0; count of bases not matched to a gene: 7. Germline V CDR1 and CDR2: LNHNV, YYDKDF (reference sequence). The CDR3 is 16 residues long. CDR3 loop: CATSRRPGQSSYEQYF. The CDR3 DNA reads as TGTGCCACCAGCAGACGCCCGGGACAGTCCTCCTACGAGCAGTACTTC. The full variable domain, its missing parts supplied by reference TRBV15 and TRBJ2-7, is DAMVIQNPRYQVTQFGKPVTLSCSQTLNHNVMYWYQQKSSQAPKLLFHYYDKDFNNEADTPDNFQSRRPNTSFCFLDIRSPGLGDTAMYLCATSRRPGQSSYEQYFGPGTRLTVT.